This TCR beta chain was sequenced during a study of T cells in Graves' hyperthyroidism and ophthalmopathy. Overall study context: Peripheral blood was secured at the point of initial diagnosis, before any treatment. Broader study findings: From stable hyperthyroidism, ophthalmopathy was separated by a 13 V-J model.

This clonotype was observed many times. As yet, its antigen is unknown. Using RNA transcripts as the source, TCR beta CDR3 regions were amplified. Primed by the HTBI set, a first-round RT-PCR was run on the TCR CDR3. From the multiplex PCR reads, TCRdb called clonotypes with MiXCR, one entry per CDR3 protein. Seen here are some 350,000 distinct CDR3 sequences, approximately 13% observed once, and the top ten hold 34%. Trimming cost V 3 bases and J 0 bases; bases outside gene matches: 1. The CDR3 is 14 residues long. Germline V lookup: CDR1 MNHNS, CDR2 SASEGT. Not enrolled were patients with uncontrolled infection, other autoimmune disease, pregnancy or lactation. This sample holds PBMCs from approximately 9 ml fresh peripheral blood.

The V gene is TRBV6-1, the J gene TRBJ1-1; 7 positions agree with TRBD1. The origin of this receptor is a woman in her 40s with Graves' ophthalmopathy. Material: blood. Here the CDR3 reads CASSDRGMNTEAFF. The CDR3, as DNA: TGTGCCAGCAGTGACAGGGGGATGAACACTGAAGCTTTCTTT.